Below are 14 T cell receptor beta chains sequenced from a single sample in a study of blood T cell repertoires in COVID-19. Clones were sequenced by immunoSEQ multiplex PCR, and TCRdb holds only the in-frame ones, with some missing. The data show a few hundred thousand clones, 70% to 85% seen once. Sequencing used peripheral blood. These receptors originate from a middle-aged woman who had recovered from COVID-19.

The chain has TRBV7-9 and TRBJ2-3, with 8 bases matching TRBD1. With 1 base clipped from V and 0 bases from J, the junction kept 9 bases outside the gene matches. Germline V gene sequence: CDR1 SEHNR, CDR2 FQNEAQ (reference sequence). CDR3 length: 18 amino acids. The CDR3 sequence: CASSLGQGAIPSTDTQYF. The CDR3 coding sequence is TGTGCCAGCAGCTTAGGGCAGGGGGCAATACCTAGCACAGATACGCAGTATTTT.

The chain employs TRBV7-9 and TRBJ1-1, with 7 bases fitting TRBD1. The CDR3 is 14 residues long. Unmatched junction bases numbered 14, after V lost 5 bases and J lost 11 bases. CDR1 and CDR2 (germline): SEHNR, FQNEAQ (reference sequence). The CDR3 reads CASSAMTGPRGAFF. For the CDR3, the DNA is TGTGCCAGCAGCGCGATGACAGGGCCCCGTGGGGCTTTCTTT.

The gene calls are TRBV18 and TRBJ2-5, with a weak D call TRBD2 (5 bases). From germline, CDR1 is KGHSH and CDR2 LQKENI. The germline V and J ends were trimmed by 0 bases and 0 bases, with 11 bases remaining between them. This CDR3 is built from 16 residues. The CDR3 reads CASSPPLSGYQETQYF. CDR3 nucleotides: TGTGCCAGCTCACCACCTCTAAGCGGATACCAAGAGACCCAGTACTTC.

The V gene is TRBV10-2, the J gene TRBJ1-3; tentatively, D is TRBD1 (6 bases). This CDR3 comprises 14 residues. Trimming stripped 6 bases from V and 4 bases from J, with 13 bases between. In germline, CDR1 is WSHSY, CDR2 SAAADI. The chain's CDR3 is CASRPNRAGNTIYF. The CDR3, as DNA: TGCGCCAGCAGACCCAACAGGGCGGGAAACACCATATATTTT.

CDR3: CASSLGPTGVVSYGYTF. CDR3 DNA: TGTGCCAGCAGCTTGGGTCCCACAGGGGTAGTGAGCTATGGCTACACCTTC. The genes are TRBV5-6 and TRBJ1-2, with TRBD1 matching 7 bases. The germline gives CDR1 SGHDT, CDR2 YYEEEE. The CDR3 is 17 amino acids. V lost 0 bases to trimming and J lost 4 bases; unmatched junction nucleotides: 12.

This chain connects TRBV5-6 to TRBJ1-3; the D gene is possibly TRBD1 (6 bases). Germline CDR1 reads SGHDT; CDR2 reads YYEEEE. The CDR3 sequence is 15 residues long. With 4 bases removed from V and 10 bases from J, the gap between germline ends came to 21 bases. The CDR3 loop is CASSQLDIGGRTIYF. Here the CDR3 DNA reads TGTGCCAGCAGCCAACTAGACATAGGGGGAAGAACCATATATTTT.

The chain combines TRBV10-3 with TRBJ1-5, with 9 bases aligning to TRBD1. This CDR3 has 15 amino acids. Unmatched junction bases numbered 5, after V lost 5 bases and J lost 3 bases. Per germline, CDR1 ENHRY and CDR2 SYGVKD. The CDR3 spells CAISKQGAPNQPQHF. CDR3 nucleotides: TGTGCCATCAGTAAACAGGGGGCCCCCAATCAGCCCCAGCATTTT.

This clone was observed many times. The chain's CDR3 is CASSIIGDLNTEAFF. CDR3 nucleotides: TGTGCCAGTAGTATAATCGGAGACCTGAACACTGAAGCTTTCTTT. The chain links TRBV19 to TRBJ1-1; D is unresolved. Trimming cost V 2 bases and J 0 bases, with 10 bases left between them. Germline values: CDR1 LNHDA, CDR2 SQIVND (reference sequence). This CDR3 has 15 amino acids.

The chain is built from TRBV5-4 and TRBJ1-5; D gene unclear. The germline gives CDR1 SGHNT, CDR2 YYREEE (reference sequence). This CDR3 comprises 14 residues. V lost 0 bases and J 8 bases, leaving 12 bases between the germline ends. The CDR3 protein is CASSLGRTGEPQHF. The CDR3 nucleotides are TGTGCCAGCAGCTTGGGACGGACTGGTGAGCCCCAGCATTTT.

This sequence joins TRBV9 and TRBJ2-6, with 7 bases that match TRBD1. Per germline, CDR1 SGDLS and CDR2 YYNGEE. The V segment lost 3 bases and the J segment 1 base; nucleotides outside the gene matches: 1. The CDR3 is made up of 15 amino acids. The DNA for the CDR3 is TGTGCCAGCAGCGAGACAGGGTCTGGGGCCAACGTCCTGACTTTC. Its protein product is CASSETGSGANVLTF.

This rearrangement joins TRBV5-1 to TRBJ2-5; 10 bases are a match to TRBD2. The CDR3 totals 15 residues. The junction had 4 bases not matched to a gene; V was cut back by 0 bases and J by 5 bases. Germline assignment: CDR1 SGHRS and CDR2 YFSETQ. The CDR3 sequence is CASSLGTSGFETQYF. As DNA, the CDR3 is TGCGCCAGCAGCTTGGGGACTAGCGGATTTGAGACCCAGTACTTC. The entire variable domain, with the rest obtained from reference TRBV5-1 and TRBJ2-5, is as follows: KAGVTQTPRYLIKTRGQQVTLSCSPISGHRSVSWYQQTPGQGLQFLFEYFSETQRNKGNFPGRFSGRQFSNSRSEMNVSTLELGDSALYLCASSLGTSGFETQYFGPGTRLLVL.

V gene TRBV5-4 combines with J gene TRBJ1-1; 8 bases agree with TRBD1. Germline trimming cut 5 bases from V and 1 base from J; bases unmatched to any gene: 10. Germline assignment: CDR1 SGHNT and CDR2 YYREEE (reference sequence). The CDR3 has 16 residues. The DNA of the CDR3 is TGTGCCAGCAGTGCACCTAAGACAGGGGCGAACACTGAAGCTTTCTTT. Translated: CASSAPKTGANTEAFF.

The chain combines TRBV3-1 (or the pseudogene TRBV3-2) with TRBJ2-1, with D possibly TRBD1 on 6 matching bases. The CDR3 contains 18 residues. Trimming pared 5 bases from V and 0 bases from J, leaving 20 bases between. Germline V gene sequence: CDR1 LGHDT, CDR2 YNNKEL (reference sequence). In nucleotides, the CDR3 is TGTGCCAGCAGCGATCGACAGGATTCTTATTTCTCCTACAATGAGCAGTTCTTC. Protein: CASSDRQDSYFSYNEQFF.

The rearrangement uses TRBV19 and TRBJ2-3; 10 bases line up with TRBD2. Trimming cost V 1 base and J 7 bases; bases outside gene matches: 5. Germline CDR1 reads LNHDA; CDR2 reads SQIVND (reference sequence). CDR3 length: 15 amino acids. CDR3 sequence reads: CASSIGTSGEYTQYF. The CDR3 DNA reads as TGTGCCAGTAGTATAGGTACTAGCGGGGAATATACGCAGTATTTT.